The 10 T cell receptor beta chains given below trace back to one sample, sequenced in a study of CD8 T cells in Susac syndrome. The authors reverse transcribed about 0.5 to 1 ug RNA with random hexamers. TCRdb processed the immunoSEQ multiplex PCR reads anew with MiXCR; each CDR3 protein has one entry. The data contain around 160,000 distinct CDR3 sequences, roughly 95% of them singletons. Sequencing was performed on CD4+ T cells from PBMCs. All receptors come from a human donor with multiple sclerosis.

This rearrangement joins TRBV19 to TRBJ1-2; the D is unclear. The germline gives CDR1 LNHDA, CDR2 SQIVND (reference sequence). V lost 9 bases and J 6 bases, leaving 17 bases between the germline ends. CDR3 length: 13 residues. This CDR3 reads CASRLSAGNGYTF. Written as DNA, the CDR3 is TGTGCCAGCCGGCTATCCGCGGGGAATGGCTACACCTTC. The whole variable domain, filled in from reference TRBV19 and TRBJ1-2, reads DGGITQSPKYLFRKEGQNVTLSCEQNLNHDAMYWYRQDPGQGLRLIYYSQIVNDFQKGDIAEGYSVSREKKESFPLTVTSAQKNPTAFYLCASRLSAGNGYTFGSGTRLTVV.

This sequence joins TRBV9 and TRBJ2-7, with D hard to call. The CDR3 runs to 13 residues. CDR1 and CDR2 from the germline V gene are SGDLS and YYNGEE. Trimming cost V 7 bases and J 6 bases, with 17 bases left between them. Written as DNA, the CDR3 is TGTGCCAGCGGGATCTCATCTACGTCCGAGCAGTACTTC. Protein sequence: CASGISSTSEQYF.

The V and J genes are TRBV28 and TRBJ2-3, with 8 nucleotides matching TRBD1. The CDR3 has 17 amino acids. V lost 3 bases and J lost 4; bases outside the gene matches: 12. Germline-derived CDR1 and CDR2 are MDHEN and SYDVKM. Written as DNA, the CDR3 is TGTGCCAGCAGTTTTCACCCGAAACAGGGGGGATCAGATACGCAGTATTTT. As protein: CASSFHPKQGGSDTQYF. The full variable domain, with the rest looked up from reference TRBV28 and TRBJ2-3, is DVKVTQSSRYLVKRTGEKVFLECVQDMDHENMFWYRQDPGLGLRLIYFSYDVKMKEKGDIPEGYSVSREKKERFSLILESASTNQTSMYLCASSFHPKQGGSDTQYFGPGTRLTVL.

The chain links TRBV7-2 to TRBJ2-7; 9 nucleotides line up with TRBD2. The V segment lost 1 base and the J segment 2 bases; nucleotides outside the gene matches: 9. Germline loops: CDR1 SGHTA, CDR2 FQGNSA. CDR3 size: 17 residues. The CDR3 loop is CASSLGSARTSAYEQYF. CDR3 DNA sequence: TGTGCCAGCAGCTTAGGATCGGCAAGGACTAGCGCCTACGAGCAGTACTTC.

The chain has TRBV19 and TRBJ2-1; D might be TRBD2 (6 bases). V was pared by 6 bases and J by 9 bases, with 24 bases between. This CDR3 contains 16 residues. Germline CDR1 reads LNHDA; CDR2 reads SQIVND (reference sequence). DNA of the CDR3: TGTGCCAGTAGCCTTATCACAGCGGGCGGCCTCGTTGAGCAGTTCTTC. Protein sequence: CASSLITAGGLVEQFF.

The chain is built from TRBV20-1 and TRBJ2-1; 8 bases are shared with TRBD2. The CDR3 totals 16 residues. Germline-derived CDR1 and CDR2 are DFQATT and SNEGSKA (reference sequence). Germline trimming cut 5 bases from V and 4 bases from J; bases unmatched to any gene: 13. The CDR3 DNA follows: TGCAGTGCTGCCTCCCGGATACTAGCGGCTTACAATGAGCAGTTCTTC. Encoded protein: CSAASRILAAYNEQFF.

This chain connects TRBV20-1 to TRBJ2-3; D unclear. V was clipped by 6 bases and J by 0 bases, with 10 bases between them. Germline values: CDR1 DFQATT, CDR2 SNEGSKA (reference sequence). The CDR3 consists of 13 residues. The CDR3 nucleotides read TGCAGTGCCAGTGTGGCTAGCACAGATACGCAGTATTTT. The encoded protein is CSASVASTDTQYF.

V and J are TRBV12-3 or TRBV12-4 and TRBJ2-1, with a tentative D call TRBD2 (6 bases). The CDR3 has 17 amino acids. V was trimmed by 0 bases and J by 0 bases, leaving 12 bases between them. The DNA of the CDR3 is TGTGCCAGCAGTTTAGCGCATCTCGGGAGCTCCTACAATGAGCAGTTCTTC. Its protein product is CASSLAHLGSSYNEQFF.

V is TRBV25-1 and J is TRBJ1-1; D not certain. The CDR3 consists of 14 residues. V was clipped by 6 bases and J by 1 base, with 12 bases between them. Germline V CDR1 and CDR2: MGHDK, SYGVNS. Here the CDR3 DNA reads TGTGCCAGCAGGAAGAACCAAAAGAACACTGAAGCTTTCTTT. The encoded protein is CASRKNQKNTEAFF.

This sequence joins TRBV29-1 and TRBJ2-1, with 7 positions matching TRBD2. This CDR3 has 14 amino acids. J lost 9 bases, V lost 6 bases, and 14 bases had no gene match. Germline V gene sequence: CDR1 SQVTM, CDR2 ANQGSEA. Here the CDR3 reads CSVSVGGSQGEQFF. CDR3 DNA sequence: TGCAGCGTATCAGTGGGCGGGAGTCAGGGTGAGCAGTTCTTC.